These 28 T cell receptor beta chains share one sample of origin, sequenced in a study of shared clonotypes between healthy human individuals (dated by TCRdb to between 2020 and 2021). Library creation used the immunoSEQ multiplex PCR assay. The table was pulled from immuneACCESS by TCRdb, which kept in-frame rearrangements only. Such tables lose some clones; where checked, under half of the loss comes from unresolved V genes, and the rest has no known cause. In all, the sample holds under 650,000 clones, and 90% to 96% of those were seen once. The ten largest clonotypes hold 0.06% of the sample. Sequencing was performed on naive CD4+ T cells sorted from blood. The cell subset or site label, read with the paper, signifies: CD45RA+ positively selected. The receptor source for this set is a woman younger than 45 in good health.

The chain uses TRBV7-6 and TRBJ2-7; D is ambiguous. The germline V and J ends were trimmed by 1 base and 0 bases, with 7 bases remaining between them. Germline-derived CDR1 and CDR2 are SGHVS and FNYEAQ. The CDR3 extends over 14 amino acids. Written as DNA, the CDR3 is TGTGCCAGCAGCTTAGATGTGAGCTCCTACGAGCAGTACTTC. Protein product: CASSLDVSSYEQYF.

This chain uses TRBV9 with TRBJ2-1, with D maybe TRBD2 (6 bases). This CDR3 has 16 amino acids. V lost 0 bases and J 4 bases, leaving 14 bases between the germline ends. Germline CDR1 and CDR2: SGDLS and YYNGEE. In DNA, the CDR3 is TGTGCCAGCAGCGTAGCAGGAGGGCTCTCTTACAATGAGCAGTTCTTC. Amino acid sequence: CASSVAGGLSYNEQFF.

The chain recombines TRBV6-5 with TRBJ1-1; D not certain. CDR1 is MNHEY, CDR2 SVGAGI, per germline. This CDR3 contains 13 residues. V was cut by 7 bases and J by 4 bases, with 13 bases left in between. CDR3 sequence (DNA): TGTGCCAGCACCACGTATGTGGGCACTGAAGCTTTCTTT. It encodes CASTTYVGTEAFF.

The V and J genes are TRBV5-1 and TRBJ2-2; 7 bases fit TRBD1. The trim removed 1 base at V and 5 bases at J, leaving 8 bases unmatched. The CDR3 totals 16 residues. CDR1 SGHRS and CDR2 YFSETQ come from the germline V gene. The CDR3 loop reads CASSLTPTGLTGELFF. In DNA, the CDR3 is TGCGCCAGCAGCTTGACCCCGACAGGGCTAACCGGGGAGCTGTTTTTT.

The V and J genes are TRBV6-5 and TRBJ2-7; D is ambiguous. The CDR3 spans 12 residues. Germline values: CDR1 MNHEY, CDR2 SVGAGI. V lost 4 bases, J lost 1 base, and 5 bases lay in between. The CDR3 here is CASSLVSYEQYF. As DNA, the CDR3 is TGTGCCAGCAGTTTAGTTTCCTACGAGCAGTACTTC.

V usage is TRBV4-2 and J usage is TRBJ2-7; D may match TRBD1 or TRBD2 (5 bases each). The CDR3 contains 16 residues. Between the trimmed V and J ends, which lost 5 bases and 3 bases, there was a span of 20 bases. Germline V gives CDR1 LGHNA, CDR2 YNFKEQ. The CDR3 sequence: CASSMDPGRGLYEQYF. The DNA for the CDR3 is TGTGCCAGCAGCATGGATCCGGGGCGCGGGCTCTACGAGCAGTACTTC.

The V and J genes are TRBV7-6 and TRBJ2-1; TRBD1 matches 8 bases. V lost 4 bases to trimming and J lost 4 bases; unmatched junction nucleotides: 6. The CDR3 is 15 amino acids. The germline V gene has CDR1 SGHVS and CDR2 FNYEAQ. The CDR3: CASSSETGVYNEQFF. CDR3 nucleotide sequence: TGTGCCAGCAGCTCAGAGACAGGGGTGTACAATGAGCAGTTCTTC.

The table lists this clone with a few counts. The genes are TRBV13 and TRBJ2-4; TRBD2 matches at 12 bases. The CDR3 has 16 residues. The V gene's germline CDR1 is PRHDT and CDR2 FYEKMQ (reference sequence). The V gene end was trimmed by 4 bases and the J gene end by 1 base; junction bases not matched to a gene: 2. As DNA, the CDR3 is TGTGCCAGCAGCTCCGGACTAGCGGGGGCCAAAAACATTCAGTACTTC. Translating it yields CASSSGLAGAKNIQYF. Variable domain in full (rest from reference TRBV13 and TRBJ2-4): AAGVIQSPRHLIKEKRETATLKCYPIPRHDTVYWYQQGPGQDPQFLISFYEKMQSDKGSIPDRFSAQQFSDYHSELNMSSLELGDSALYFCASSSGLAGAKNIQYFGAGTRLSVL.

Points on this clone: The sample contains more than one DNA sequence encoding this CDR3. The chain is built from TRBV7-9 and TRBJ2-7, with D possibly matching TRBD2 (6 bases). The germline gives CDR1 SEHNR, CDR2 FQNEAQ (reference sequence). The CDR3 consists of 13 residues. Deletions cut 3 bases from V and 1 base from J, with 7 bases between. In DNA form, the CDR3 reads TGTGCCAGCAGCTTTGCGGGATCCTACGAGCAGTACTTC. This gives the protein CASSFAGSYEQYF.

V usage is TRBV4-1 and J usage is TRBJ2-5; 8 bases line up with TRBD2. The last part of the DNA fits TRBJ2-7 better; the J call may be wrong. This CDR3 contains 15 residues. CDR1 is MGHRA, CDR2 YSYEKL, per germline. This chain's CDR3 is CASSQAGGRTYEQYF. The CDR3 DNA sequence: TGCGCCAGCAGCCAAGCGGGCGGGAGGACCTACGAGCAGTACTTC.

V and J are TRBV28 and TRBJ1-5; 9 bases fit TRBD1. This CDR3 is 16 amino acids long. The germline V gene encodes CDR1 MDHEN and CDR2 SYDVKM. V lost 4 bases and J lost 7; bases outside the gene matches: 11. This CDR3 is CASSSPPGQGWQPQHF. The CDR3 coding sequence is TGTGCCAGCAGTTCACCACCGGGACAGGGCTGGCAGCCCCAGCATTTT.

This clone showed up just once. The chain is built from TRBV5-1 and TRBJ2-1; D unresolved. Germline loops: CDR1 SGHRS, CDR2 YFSETQ. The CDR3 runs to 15 residues. Trimming shortened V by 2 bases and J by 4 bases, and 13 bases separated the two germline ends. CDR3 in DNA: TGCGCCAGCAGCTTTCTGGCAGCCCAGTACAATGAGCAGTTCTTC. Translated, it gives CASSFLAAQYNEQFF. Drawing the rest from reference TRBV5-1 and TRBJ2-1, the complete variable domain is KAGVTQTPRYLIKTRGQQVTLSCSPISGHRSVSWYQQTPGQGLQFLFEYFSETQRNKGNFPGRFSGRQFSNSRSEMNVSTLELGDSALYLCASSFLAAQYNEQFFGPGTRLTVL.

This rearrangement joins TRBV2 to TRBJ2-1, with D perhaps matching TRBD2 (5 bases). V was clipped by 7 bases and J by 6 bases, with 16 bases between them. The CDR3 has 14 residues. Germline-derived CDR1 and CDR2 are SNHLY and FYNNEI. CDR3 sequence reads: CASIMDSWGNEQFF. In DNA form, the CDR3 reads TGTGCCAGCATAATGGACTCTTGGGGCAATGAGCAGTTCTTC.

This chain connects TRBV11-2 to TRBJ2-1; weak D call: TRBD2 (6 bases). The CDR3 contains 15 residues. Between the trimmed V and J ends, which lost 1 base and 11 bases, there was a span of 18 bases. Germline CDR1 is SGHAT and CDR2 is FQNNGV. CDR3 region: CASSLVLPRAGQQFF. CDR3 DNA: TGTGCCAGCAGCTTAGTTCTGCCCCGGGCGGGACAGCAGTTCTTC.

This rearrangement joins TRBV28 to TRBJ1-5; tentatively, D is TRBD1 (5 bases). Germline lookup yields CDR1 MDHEN and CDR2 SYDVKM. Trimming cost V 2 bases and J 9 bases, with 11 bases left between them. This CDR3 has 13 residues. CDR3 amino acids: CASSLGREWPQHF. The CDR3 DNA sequence: TGTGCCAGCAGTTTAGGCAGGGAGTGGCCCCAGCATTTT.

This rearrangement joins TRBV7-3 to TRBJ2-2; no clear D gene. V lost 7 bases and J lost 4, with 10 bases in between. This CDR3 has 13 residues. The V gene's germline CDR1 is SGHTA and CDR2 FQGTGA. CDR3 region: CASTTQSTGELFF. CDR3 nucleotides: TGTGCCAGCACCACGCAGTCCACCGGGGAGCTGTTTTTT.

The genes are TRBV5-4 and TRBJ2-3; D is possibly TRBD1 or TRBD2 (6 bases each). The CDR3 has 16 amino acids. The germline V and J ends were trimmed by 1 base and 5 bases, with 17 bases remaining between them. CDR1 and CDR2 from the germline V gene are SGHNT and YYREEE (reference sequence). As DNA, the CDR3 is TGTGCCAGCAGCTTGTGGGGGACCGGGGGCCAAGATACGCAGTATTTT. Its translation: CASSLWGTGGQDTQYF.

The rearrangement links TRBV27 to TRBJ2-7; no clear D gene. V dropped 0 bases and J dropped 0 bases, with 6 bases sitting between them. This CDR3 is built from 14 residues. The V gene's germline CDR1 is MNHEY and CDR2 SMNVEV (reference sequence). Here the CDR3 DNA reads TGTGCCAGCAGTTTATCGCCGGGCTCCTACGAGCAGTACTTC. Its translation is CASSLSPGSYEQYF.

This clone has just one count. V usage is TRBV28 and J usage is TRBJ1-2, with D tentatively TRBD1 (5 bases). Looked up from germline, CDR1 is MDHEN and CDR2 is SYDVKM. Trimming cost V 6 bases and J 8 bases, with 16 bases left between them. The CDR3 sequence is 13 residues long. The CDR3 region has the DNA TGTGCCAGCAGCCATCCGGGGCCGGAGGGCTACACCTTC. Protein: CASSHPGPEGYTF.

This sequence joins TRBV6-5 and TRBJ1-6, with TRBD1 as a possible D gene (6 bases). V was clipped by 2 bases and J by 3 bases, with 8 bases between them. Germline values: CDR1 MNHEY, CDR2 SVGAGI. The CDR3 spans 15 residues. This chain's CDR3 is CASSYPRGYNSPLHF. Written as DNA, the CDR3 is TGTGCCAGCAGTTACCCCAGGGGCTATAATTCACCCCTCCACTTT.

The chain has TRBV6-5 and TRBJ2-2; D possibly corresponds to TRBD2 (6 bases). The length of the CDR3 is 15 residues. Germline-derived CDR1 and CDR2 are MNHEY and SVGAGI. Trimming took 0 bases from V and 5 from J, leaving 10 bases between them. The CDR3, as DNA: TGTGCCAGCAGTTACTCGGGCGGGGAAACCGGGGAGCTGTTTTTT. It translates to CASSYSGGETGELFF.

The gene calls are TRBV28 and TRBJ2-7; D might be TRBD1 (6 bases). The CDR3 consists of 15 residues. The germline gives CDR1 MDHEN, CDR2 SYDVKM. The ends were cut back, 6 bases at V and 1 base at J, with 16 bases in the middle. The chain's CDR3 is CASRSSGTQSYEQYF. The DNA of the CDR3 is TGTGCCAGCAGATCCTCCGGGACACAATCCTACGAGCAGTACTTC. Full variable domain (remainder filled in from reference TRBV28 and TRBJ2-7): DVKVTQSSRYLVKRTGEKVFLECVQDMDHENMFWYRQDPGLGLRLIYFSYDVKMKEKGDIPEGYSVSREKKERFSLILESASTNQTSMYLCASRSSGTQSYEQYFGPGTRLTVT.

This clone was picked up one time. The chain recombines TRBV28 with TRBJ2-6, with TRBD2 as a possible D gene (6 bases). Germline assignment: CDR1 MDHEN and CDR2 SYDVKM. The V end was cut by 6 bases, the J end by 1 base, with 10 bases between. The CDR3 is made up of 15 amino acids. CDR3: CASRPGGSGANVLTF. The CDR3 DNA reads as TGTGCCAGCAGACCCGGGGGTTCTGGGGCCAACGTCCTGACTTTC.

Only one count was recorded for this clone. This chain uses TRBV19 with TRBJ1-1; D ambiguous. V was shortened by 3 bases and J by 1 base, with 9 bases between the two germline ends. CDR1 is LNHDA and CDR2 is SQIVND in the germline V gene (reference sequence). CDR3 length: 14 residues. In nucleotides, the CDR3 is TGTGCCAGTAGTATCGTTGGCACGAACACTGAAGCTTTCTTT. Residues: CASSIVGTNTEAFF. Supplemented by reference TRBV19 and TRBJ1-1, the full variable domain reads DGGITQSPKYLFRKEGQNVTLSCEQNLNHDAMYWYRQDPGQGLRLIYYSQIVNDFQKGDIAEGYSVSREKKESFPLTVTSAQKNPTAFYLCASSIVGTNTEAFFGQGTRLTVV.

This chain links TRBV5-1 with TRBJ2-5, with TRBD2 matching 7 bases. Trimming removed 0 bases from V and 5 bases from J; junction bases left unmatched: 10. The germline gives CDR1 SGHRS, CDR2 YFSETQ. The CDR3 runs to 16 residues. Written as DNA, the CDR3 is TGCGCCAGCAGCTTGGGTGTGGGGGAGGGCGTGGAGACCCAGTACTTC. Protein sequence: CASSLGVGEGVETQYF.

This clone has only a few counts. The V call is TRBV18, the J call TRBJ1-5; the D is unclear. The CDR3 is 13 amino acids. CDR1 and CDR2 from the germline V gene are KGHSH and LQKENI. V gave up 4 bases and J gave up 2 bases, with 6 bases separating them. The CDR3 loop reads CASSREGNQPQHF. Here the CDR3 DNA reads TGTGCCAGCTCACGGGAGGGCAATCAGCCCCAGCATTTT.

The chain has TRBV28 and TRBJ2-1; 7 bases agree with TRBD2. The V and J ends lost 2 bases and 4 bases, in that order; junction bases with no gene match: 5. The CDR3 consists of 15 residues. Germline CDR1 is MDHEN and CDR2 is SYDVKM. CDR3 sequence reads: CASSLAGVGYNEQFF. CDR3 DNA sequence: TGTGCCAGCAGTTTAGCGGGAGTGGGGTACAATGAGCAGTTCTTC.

V and J are TRBV5-1 and TRBJ2-7; 11 bases are a match to TRBD2. V shed 5 bases and J 6 bases; nucleotides not matched to a gene: 13. CDR1 SGHRS and CDR2 YFSETQ come from the germline V gene. CDR3 size: 16 residues. CDR3 residues: CASSPTIAGGPGEQYF. DNA for the CDR3: TGCGCCAGCAGTCCCACGATAGCGGGAGGGCCGGGCGAGCAGTACTTC. Drawing the rest from reference TRBV5-1 and TRBJ2-7, the complete variable domain is KAGVTQTPRYLIKTRGQQVTLSCSPISGHRSVSWYQQTPGQGLQFLFEYFSETQRNKGNFPGRFSGRQFSNSRSEMNVSTLELGDSALYLCASSPTIAGGPGEQYFGPGTRLTVT.